A selection of T cell receptor beta chains follows, all from one sample in a study of blood T cell repertoires in COVID-19. Data came from immunoSEQ multiplex PCR; TCRdb stores just in-frame clones and leaves some out. The profile shows 300,000 to 450,000 clones, around 87% of them singletons. The source material was PBMCs or T cells enriched from blood (not recorded which). Receptors were obtained from a man aged 25 to 40 who had recovered from COVID-19. Each CDR3 is given with its conserved first and last residue. Fields, in order: J gene, CDR3 length, V gene, CDR3 protein.

J gene: TRBJ1-1; CDR3 length: 13; V gene: TRBV6-5; CDR3 protein: CASRTPLNTEAFF
J gene: TRBJ2-2; CDR3 length: 17; V gene: TRBV27; CDR3 protein: CASSSIKSSRDTGELFF
J gene: TRBJ2-1; CDR3 length: 15; V gene: TRBV19; CDR3 protein: CASKDRDRTYNEQFF
J gene: TRBJ2-7; CDR3 length: 16; V gene: TRBV7-8; CDR3 protein: CASSPPLRTGPYEQYF
J gene: TRBJ1-1; CDR3 length: 9; V gene: TRBV7-9; CDR3 protein: CASTRGAFF
J gene: TRBJ1-1; CDR3 length: 13; V gene: TRBV27; CDR3 protein: CASTPRGNTEAFF
J gene: TRBJ2-1; CDR3 length: 13; V gene: TRBV4-1; CDR3 protein: CASSQVGENEQFF
J gene: TRBJ2-5; CDR3 length: 14; V gene: TRBV3-1/TRBV3-2; CDR3 protein: CASSQDSVQETQYF
J gene: TRBJ2-7; CDR3 length: 14; V gene: TRBV12-5; CDR3 protein: CASGQGTDPYEQYF
J gene: TRBJ1-2; CDR3 length: 15; V gene: TRBV12-5; CDR3 protein: CASAPSGTGAYGYTF
J gene: TRBJ1-4; CDR3 length: 15; V gene: TRBV4-1; CDR3 protein: CASSQPTGRGEKLFF
J gene: TRBJ1-3; CDR3 length: 16; V gene: TRBV7-2; CDR3 protein: CASSPETGETGNTIYF
J gene: TRBJ1-2; CDR3 length: 13; V gene: TRBV2; CDR3 protein: CATPGQTNYGYTF
J gene: TRBJ2-2; CDR3 length: 16; V gene: TRBV5-6; CDR3 protein: CASSFRDRGRPGELFF
J gene: TRBJ2-3; CDR3 length: 16; V gene: TRBV4-1; CDR3 protein: CASSQEFQRSTDTQYF